One and the same sample provided the 18 T cell receptor beta chains below, sequenced in a study of early T cells in non-severe SARS-CoV-2 infection. One entry per CDR3 protein, called by TCRdb with MiXCR from the 5' RACE reads. Of under 45,000 distinct CDR3 sequences listed, roughly 5.7% are singletons. This specimen was whole blood, taken at baseline. These receptors were collected from an adult who was a healthcare worker with PCR-confirmed SARS-CoV-2 infection or an uninfected control (not recorded which).

This clonotype was observed a few times. The gene calls are TRBV4-1 and TRBJ1-2; tentatively, D is TRBD1 (6 bases). Trimming left V 1 base short and J 0 bases short, with 9 bases between. CDR1 is MGHRA and CDR2 is YSYEKL in the germline V gene. The CDR3 extends over 15 amino acids. The CDR3 region has the DNA TGCGCCAGCAGCCAAGCGGGGGCACCTAACTATGGCTACACCTTC. This encodes CASSQAGAPNYGYTF.

This clonotype was picked up many times. The rearrangement links TRBV7-8 to TRBJ2-1; the D gene is possibly TRBD2 (6 bases). V lost 1 base and J lost 0, with 22 bases in between. The CDR3 spans 20 residues. Germline values: CDR1 SGHVS, CDR2 FQNEAQ. The CDR3 reads CASSLVVGLPGGSSYNEQFF. Here the CDR3 DNA reads TGTGCCAGCAGCTTAGTCGTAGGACTCCCTGGGGGGAGCTCCTACAATGAGCAGTTCTTC.

This clonotype was picked up a small number of times. The CDR3 region is CASSAGNINEQFF. The CDR3, as DNA: TGTGCCAGCAGCGCCGGAAACATCAATGAGCAGTTCTTC. The rearrangement joins TRBV7-2 to TRBJ2-1; D gene ambiguous. The V end was cut by 5 bases, the J end by 6 bases, with 11 bases between. Germline lookup yields CDR1 SGHTA and CDR2 FQGNSA. The length of the CDR3 is 13 residues.

The V and J genes are TRBV12-3 or TRBV12-4 and TRBJ2-3, with D tentatively TRBD1 (6 bases). This CDR3 comprises 12 residues. V was shortened by 5 bases and J by 8 bases, with 11 bases between the two germline ends. The CDR3: CASSEQGTTQYF. DNA for the CDR3: TGTGCCAGCAGTGAACAGGGTACTACGCAGTATTTT.

Comment on this clonotype: Only one base separates this from a far larger clonotype, so it likely reflects a read error. The genes are TRBV28 and TRBJ2-1, with D unresolved. The length of the CDR3 is 11 residues. CDR1 MDHEN and CDR2 SYDVKM come from the germline V gene. V gave up 6 bases and J gave up 1 base, with 1 base separating them. The chain's CDR3 is CASRSYNEQFF. CDR3 nucleotide sequence: TGTGCCAGCAGATCCTACAATGAGCAGTTCTTC.

This clonotype was counted ten times or more. This chain links TRBV20-1 with TRBJ2-1; 7 bases line up with TRBD2. With 1 base clipped from V and 8 bases from J, the junction kept 2 bases outside the gene matches. Germline CDR1 reads DFQATT; CDR2 reads SNEGSKA (reference sequence). CDR3 length: 12 residues. DNA of the CDR3: TGCAGTGCTAGAGGGACTAGACATGAGCAGTTCTTC. This translates into CSARGTRHEQFF.

This clonotype was observed a handful of times. This chain links TRBV25-1 with TRBJ1-1; D remains unclear. Trimming pared 6 bases from V and 13 bases from J, leaving 15 bases between. Germline V lookup: CDR1 MGHDK, CDR2 SYGVNS. The CDR3 consists of 11 residues. This chain's CDR3 is CASSHAQWVFF. CDR3 coding DNA: TGTGCCAGCAGCCACGCCCAGTGGGTTTTCTTT.

The CDR3 here is CASSLALEGWPTGYTEAFF. Written as DNA, the CDR3 is TGTGCCAGCAGTTTAGCGTTAGAAGGGTGGCCCACGGGGTACACTGAAGCTTTCTTT. The genes are TRBV12-3 or TRBV12-4 and TRBJ1-1; no firm D call. The ends were cut back, 0 bases at V and 3 bases at J, with 23 bases in the middle. This CDR3 has 19 residues.

This clonotype was observed at least ten times. The chain links TRBV6-5 to TRBJ2-1; TRBD2 matches 15 bases. V trimming: 6 bases; J trimming: 7 bases; junction bases outside the gene matches: 10. Per the germline V gene, CDR1 is MNHEY and CDR2 is SVGAGI. The CDR3 has 17 amino acids. CDR3 nucleotides: TGTGCCAGCAGCCTCGGACTAGCGGGAGGGGTGAAGAATGAGCAGTTCTTC. Residues: CASSLGLAGGVKNEQFF.

This clonotype was recorded many times. The CDR3 protein is CASSLGGVDEQYV. In DNA form, the CDR3 reads TGTGCCAGCTCTCTGGGGGGCGTAGACGAGCAGTACGTC. The V gene is TRBV7-2, the J gene TRBJ2-7; D tentatively fits TRBD1 or TRBD2 (6 bases each). Germline V gives CDR1 SGHTA, CDR2 FQGNSA. Trimming took off 8 bases at V and 5 bases at J, with 16 bases between the two ends. The CDR3 covers 13 residues.

Ten or more counts support this clonotype. The V gene is TRBV7-6, the J gene TRBJ2-3; 11 bases agree with TRBD2. CDR1 and CDR2 (germline): SGHVS, FNYEAQ. This CDR3 is 18 amino acids long. Unmatched junction bases numbered 6, after V lost 0 bases and J lost 1 base. The DNA of the CDR3 is TGTGCCAGCAGCTTAGCTAGCGGGAGGGCCGGAGGCACAGATACGCAGTATTTT. Translating gives CASSLASGRAGGTDTQYF.

Comment on this clonotype: Compared with germline, one end of the junction differs, possibly owing to a read error. This chain joins TRBV7-8 and TRBJ2-7; TRBD2 aligns across 8 bases. Germline lookup yields CDR1 SGHVS and CDR2 FQNEAQ. This CDR3 contains 11 residues. Here the CDR3 reads CASEAGETLDF. The CDR3 DNA sequence: TGTGCCAGCGAAGCGGGGGAGACTTTAGACTTC.

The chain couples TRBV20-1 to TRBJ2-7, with 9 nucleotides matching TRBD1. This CDR3 is 15 amino acids long. CDR1 is DFQATT, CDR2 SNEGSKA, per germline (reference sequence). Losses at the gene ends were 3 bases for V and 2 bases for J; bases not matched to a gene: 8. The chain's CDR3 is CSARPGQGPPYEQYV. CDR3 coding DNA: TGCAGTGCTAGGCCCGGACAGGGGCCGCCCTACGAGCAGTACGTC.

This sequence joins TRBV12-5 and TRBJ1-1; maybe TRBD1 (6 bases). The CDR3 contains 14 residues. Per germline, CDR1 LGHNT and CDR2 FRNRAP. Trimming left V 7 bases short and J 1 base short, with 13 bases between. The CDR3 DNA reads TGTGCTAGTGCCTACTCACAGGGGAACACTGAAGCTTTCTTT. Residues: CASAYSQGNTEAFF.

There are many counts of this clonotype. A read error may produce the germline difference seen at one junction end. CDR3 protein: CSARDSGRTYNEQFF. The CDR3 nucleotides read TGCAGTGCTCGAGATAGCGGGAGAACCTACAATGAGCAGTTCTTC. V is TRBV20-1 and J is TRBJ2-1; TRBD2 matches 9 bases. Germline loops: CDR1 DFQATT, CDR2 SNEGSKA (reference sequence). This CDR3 contains 15 residues.

Ten or more counts support this clonotype. The chain uses TRBV4-1 and TRBJ2-7; 7 bases are a match to TRBD2. V lost 0 bases, J lost 3 bases, and 2 bases stayed unmatched. The CDR3 consists of 14 residues. Per the germline V gene, CDR1 is MGHRA and CDR2 is YSYEKL. The CDR3, as DNA: TGCGCCAGCAGCCAAGATAAGCGGGACTACGAGCAGTACTTC. The encoded protein is CASSQDKRDYEQYF.

This clonotype was detected ten times or more. The V gene is TRBV27, the J gene TRBJ2-3, with TRBD1 identical over 7 bases. The CDR3 has 14 amino acids. V lost 5 bases to trimming and J lost 5 bases; unmatched junction nucleotides: 7. Germline CDR1 is MNHEY and CDR2 is SMNVEV (reference sequence). The CDR3 spells CASSPRDRVDTQYF. CDR3 DNA: TGTGCCAGCAGTCCACGGGACAGAGTAGATACGCAGTATTTT.

Only a few counts were recorded for this clonotype. The CDR3 is CASSQEERNPKNIQYF. CDR3 sequence (DNA): TGCGCCAGCAGCCAAGAGGAACGGAACCCAAAAAACATTCAGTACTTC. V usage is TRBV4-3 and J usage is TRBJ2-4; D call uncertain. CDR1 is LGHNA, CDR2 YSLEER, per germline. V was cut by 0 bases and J by 4 bases, with 13 bases left in between. This CDR3 region has 16 residues.